This TCR beta chain emerged from a study of regulatory T cells in long-lasting Graves disease. Described time point: newly diagnosed GD, antithyroid drugs for less than 3 months. PBMCs were the source of the RNA used for TCR sequencing. Through Arm-PCR of CDR3 regions and iRepertoire HTBI primers, TCR beta libraries were built. TCRdb re-analysed the multiplex PCR reads in MiXCR, keeping a single row per CDR3 protein. The sample records fewer than 550,000 distinct CDR3 sequences, roughly 15% being singletons. In addition, the sample was reused for a study of T cells in Graves' hyperthyroidism and ophthalmopathy. That source adds: The primer set for the first-round RT-PCR of the TCR CDR3 was HTBI.

The sample in question was peripheral blood mononuclear cells (PBMCs), obtained at new diagnosis, from a patient treated with antithyroid drugs. The sequence came from a woman between 18 and 30 years old with Graves disease.

The CDR3 DNA reads as TGTGCCAGTAGTGGACTAGTGGTCACAGATACGCAGTATTTT. Amino acid sequence: CASSGLVVTDTQYF. V and J are TRBV19 and TRBJ2-3; 7 nucleotides line up with TRBD2. The CDR3 totals 14 residues. The V segment lost 5 bases and the J segment 2 bases; nucleotides outside the gene matches: 4. The V gene's germline CDR1 is LNHDA and CDR2 SQIVND (reference sequence). Complete variable domain (other parts from reference TRBV19 and TRBJ2-3): DGGITQSPKYLFRKEGQNVTLSCEQNLNHDAMYWYRQDPGQGLRLIYYSQIVNDFQKGDIAEGYSVSREKKESFPLTVTSAQKNPTAFYLCASSGLVVTDTQYFGPGTRLTVL.